This T cell receptor beta chain comes out of a study of identical twins (TCRdb year 2016). As for the study more broadly: To test whether fetal clonotypes persist, the study used deep sequencing on TCR alpha and beta repertoires from monozygotic twins, unrelated adults of various ages, and cord blood. To rule out contamination, replicate twin experiments were performed at different times with different library preparation protocols.

The germline V gene provides CDR1 MNHNS and CDR2 SASEGT. V sheds 6 bases and J sheds 7 bases, leaving 10 bases between their ends. The CDR3 runs 13 amino acids, cysteine and phenylalanine included. CDR3 DNA is the only sequence kept; it has 39 bases, read in frame from the first base. The method behind the library was 5' RACE. TCRdb names Illumina HiSeq 2000 as the instrument used. A universal primer binding site was introduced by template switching, and a unique molecular identifier was present in the final cDNA, enabling accurate counting of TCR cDNA molecules. Specific primers in the conserved constant-segment region were used to synthesize first-strand cDNA for the TCR alpha and beta chains. To control for contamination, every cDNA library was double barcoded, receiving both a SMART-Mk sample barcode and Illumina barcodes. TruSeq adapter sequences along with Illumina sample barcodes were introduced in two successive PCR steps. The Illumina HiSeq platform was used with custom primers to sequence TCR alpha and beta cDNA libraries. On the authors' methods: MiGEC was used to process raw reads and extract unique molecular identifiers, and MiXCR was used to find CDR3 positions. For each individual, recombination models were inferred using an EM algorithm with the repgenHMM and IGoR tools. The analysis of shared clonotypes was done with the tcR package in R, with sharing normalized by the product of cloneset sizes. To study raw recombination free of thymic and clonal selection effects, out-of-frame nonproductive sequences were analyzed. The raw public reads went through TCRdb reprocessing: fastp at Q25, MiXCR clone calling, in-frame beta chains kept. Here each entry gathers all rows of one CDR3 protein and keeps the most common genes and DNA. V and J calls and clone size were set by TCRdb, not the authors. The sample includes nearly 900,000 distinct CDR3 sequences, with about 12% observed a single time. The ten most abundant clones make up around 1.5% of the sample.

Only healthy Caucasian donors were included. Three pairs of female monozygotic twins, all aged roughly 18 to 29 years, were included in the twin cohort. Peripheral blood mononuclear cells were the source from which RNA for the TCR libraries was isolated. This clonotype was recorded a few times. Its cognate antigen has yet to be identified. Per-nucleotide qualities are absent, and no much larger clonotype sits a single base away. What the authors observed across the whole study: In beta out-of-frame sequences, excess twin sharing was weaker, because having fewer shared sequences lowered the signal-to-noise ratio. Recombination models systematically underestimated out-of-frame TCR alpha sharing in monozygotic twins but agreed with sharing between unrelated individuals. Conclusions relied on cross-sectional statistical analysis, since the same donors could not be followed over many years. Abundant cord blood beta clonotypes had fewer insertions, young adult naive repertoires showed a similar but weaker trend, and memory repertoires showed no such trend. Invariant T cells such as MAIT and iNKT could partly confound zero-insertion analyses, although diverse VJ usage argued against such confounding for most clonotypes. Out-of-frame TCR alpha sequences shared between twins showed an excess of low generation-probability sequences compared with coincidental sharing between unrelated individuals.

The same data also contributed to another study, on yellow fever vaccine responses in identical twins. Per the second study: According to the authors, in identical twins the way T cells responded to vaccination appeared partly convergent and partly personalized. In the study, vaccine-responding T cell clones were precisely tracked in identical twins.

This TCR derives from a woman younger than 35 in good health. Material: PBMCs. The sequence is built from TRBV6-1 and TRBJ1-6; no D gene can be assigned with confidence. The CDR3 reads as follows: CASSRTKNSPLHF. The nucleotides read TGTGCCAGCAGCCGTACTAAGAATTCACCCCTCCACTTT.